The 27 T cell receptor beta chains in this list originate from one sample, sequenced in a study of CD8+CD57+ T cells in acquired aplastic anemia. The TCR beta profiling, which covered VDJ combination and CDR3 sequence, was carried out using genomic DNA as the template. Each CDR3 protein is one row after TCRdb ran MiXCR on the reads. The sample lists 100,000 to 120,000 distinct CDR3 sequences; roughly 51% were seen once. Sequencing was carried out using sorted CD4+, CD8+, or CD8+CD57+ T cells (not recorded which) from PBMCs. The receptors were gathered from a human donor in good health, serving as a control.

This clonotype occurred many times. V is TRBV4-3 and J is TRBJ1-1; TRBD1 matches at 7 bases. This CDR3 is 15 amino acids long. V shed 0 bases, J shed 1 base, and the junction held 2 bases outside the gene matches. Germline lookup yields CDR1 LGHNA and CDR2 YSLEER. CDR3 in DNA: TGCGCCAGCAGCCAAGATCAGGGGGGGAACACTGAAGCTTTCTTT. Translated: CASSQDQGGNTEAFF.

The chain couples TRBV10-3 to TRBJ1-5; 10 bases match TRBD1. Germline V gene sequence: CDR1 ENHRY, CDR2 SYGVKD. This CDR3 comprises 12 residues. The ends lost 8 bases at V and 5 bases at J; junction bases unmatched: 0. Here the CDR3 reads CAIGTGDQPQHF. The CDR3 DNA reads TGTGCCATCGGGACAGGGGATCAGCCCCAGCATTTT.

The chain links TRBV5-5 to TRBJ2-2; D remains unclear. V was cut by 0 bases and J by 4 bases, with 7 bases left in between. CDR1 is SGHKS and CDR2 is YYEKEE in the germline V gene (reference sequence). The CDR3 has 14 residues. In nucleotides, the CDR3 is TGTGCCAGCAGCTTGGCAGAATTCACCGGGGAGCTGTTTTTT. It yields the protein CASSLAEFTGELFF.

J is TRBJ1-1 and V is TRBV15; 8 nucleotides agree with TRBD1. This CDR3 has 16 residues. V lost 7 bases to trimming and J lost 0 bases; unmatched junction nucleotides: 10. CDR1 LNHNV and CDR2 YYDKDF come from the germline V gene (reference sequence). CDR3 coding DNA: TGTGCCACCACCGAATTGGGACAGGCCATGAACACTGAAGCTTTCTTT. It encodes CATTELGQAMNTEAFF.

This chain links TRBV5-1 with TRBJ1-5; D gene unclear. Trimming stripped 2 bases from V and 0 bases from J, with 3 bases between. The CDR3 spans 13 residues. Germline V gene data show CDR1 as SGHRS and CDR2 as YFSETQ. The CDR3 region has the DNA TGCGCCAGCAGCTTTGATAGCAATCAGCCCCAGCATTTT. It translates to CASSFDSNQPQHF.

The chain combines TRBV19 with TRBJ2-2; maybe TRBD2 (5 bases). The CDR3 extends over 15 amino acids. Germline loops: CDR1 LNHDA, CDR2 SQIVND (reference sequence). Trimming took off 5 bases at V and 1 base at J, with 11 bases between the two ends. CDR3 protein: CASSLGLMNTGELFF. DNA for the CDR3: TGTGCCAGTAGTCTAGGACTGATGAACACCGGGGAGCTGTTTTTT. Supplemented by reference TRBV19 and TRBJ2-2, the full variable domain reads DGGITQSPKYLFRKEGQNVTLSCEQNLNHDAMYWYRQDPGQGLRLIYYSQIVNDFQKGDIAEGYSVSREKKESFPLTVTSAQKNPTAFYLCASSLGLMNTGELFFGEGSRLTVL.

The V and J genes are TRBV5-1 and TRBJ1-1, with a tentative D call TRBD1 (5 bases). Germline CDR1 and CDR2: SGHRS and YFSETQ. The CDR3 is 13 residues long. The V end lost 4 bases, the J end lost 4 bases, and 11 bases lay between the germline ends. CDR3 region: CASSAAGGTEAFF. CDR3 coding DNA: TGCGCCAGCAGCGCCGCCGGGGGCACTGAAGCTTTCTTT.

The chain employs TRBV11-1 and TRBJ2-1; 13 bases map to TRBD2. CDR3 size: 16 residues. J was trimmed by 8 bases and V by 4 bases; bases with no gene match: 8. Germline CDR1 reads SGHAT; CDR2 reads FQDESV (reference sequence). Here the CDR3 DNA reads TGTGCCAGCAGCTCAAGGACTAGCGGGGGAGCCGATGAGCAGTTCTTC. Translating it yields CASSSRTSGGADEQFF.

The chain has TRBV19 and TRBJ2-7; D tentatively fits TRBD1 or TRBD2 (6 bases each). CDR3 length: 14 residues. V was cut by 7 bases and J by 5 bases, with 18 bases left in between. In germline, CDR1 is LNHDA, CDR2 SQIVND (reference sequence). CDR3 in DNA: TGTGCCAGTACCCTCCGGGGGCAGGAGGACGAGCAGTACTTC. As protein: CASTLRGQEDEQYF.

This chain links TRBV10-3 with TRBJ2-7; no definite D call. Germline CDR1 ENHRY, CDR2 SYGVKD. There are 13 residues in the CDR3. Trimming shortened V by 4 bases and J by 0 bases, and 7 bases separated the two germline ends. In DNA form, the CDR3 reads TGTGCCATCAGTGGACCAAGCTCCTACGAGCAGTACTTC. The encoded protein is CAISGPSSYEQYF.

CDR3: CSVAVEPSGGTEAFF. For the CDR3, the DNA is TGCAGCGTTGCAGTAGAGCCGTCAGGGGGCACTGAAGCTTTCTTT. The chain is built from TRBV29-1 and TRBJ1-1; the match to TRBD1 covers 7 bases. After removal of 4 bases from V and 4 bases from J, the junction contained 12 bases not matched to a gene. In germline, CDR1 is SQVTM, CDR2 ANQGSEA. The CDR3 is 15 amino acids.

V gene TRBV7-6 combines with J gene TRBJ2-7, with 7 bases aligning to TRBD2. Losses at the gene ends were 0 bases for V and 2 bases for J; bases not matched to a gene: 4. Germline CDR1 and CDR2: SGHVS and FNYEAQ. This CDR3 region has 15 residues. The CDR3 region has the DNA TGTGCCAGCAGCTTAGCGGGAGGGGAGACCTACGAGCAGTACTTC. Translation gives CASSLAGGETYEQYF.

This clonotype appeared once. The chain joins TRBV10-3 to TRBJ1-2; D unresolved. CDR1 and CDR2 from the germline V gene are ENHRY and SYGVKD. Trimming took off 2 bases at V and 3 bases at J, with 4 bases between the two ends. The CDR3 covers 12 residues. This chain's CDR3 is CAISERDYGYTF. The CDR3 region has the DNA TGTGCCATCAGTGAGCGGGACTATGGCTACACCTTC.

This rearrangement joins TRBV9 to TRBJ1-2; 12 nucleotides match TRBD1. The CDR3 consists of 16 residues. Germline values: CDR1 SGDLS, CDR2 YYNGEE. J gave up 6 bases and V 0 bases, and 6 bases lay outside the gene matches. The CDR3 coding sequence is TGTGCCAGCAGCGTAGACGGGACAGGGGGCGCAGATGGCTACACCTTC. Translating it yields CASSVDGTGGADGYTF.

The J gene is TRBJ1-1, the V gene TRBV25-1, with unresolved D. CDR3 length: 13 amino acids. Germline V CDR1 and CDR2: MGHDK, SYGVNS. Trimming shortened V by 4 bases and J by 1 base, and 7 bases separated the two germline ends. The CDR3 protein is CASSGWGNTEAFF. CDR3 in DNA: TGTGCCAGCAGTGGGTGGGGGAACACTGAAGCTTTCTTT.

This sequence joins TRBV15 and TRBJ1-6; D ambiguous. Between the trimmed V and J ends, which lost 5 bases and 7 bases, there was a span of 15 bases. In germline, CDR1 is LNHNV, CDR2 YYDKDF (reference sequence). This CDR3 has 15 amino acids. CDR3 residues: CATSRSGDLNSPLHF. For the CDR3, the DNA is TGTGCCACCAGCCGATCCGGGGATCTCAATTCACCCCTCCACTTT.

This clonotype has at least ten counts. The chain carries TRBV24-1 and TRBJ1-2; D ambiguous. The length of the CDR3 is 13 residues. CDR1 is KGHDR, CDR2 SFDVKD, per germline. V shed 4 bases and J shed 6 bases, with 11 bases lying between them. The CDR3 nucleotides are TGTGCCACCAGTGAAAACGACGGTGATGGCTACACCTTC. Encoded protein: CATSENDGDGYTF.

The V call is TRBV7-2, the J call TRBJ1-1, with a weak D call TRBD1 (5 bases). V lost 6 bases, J lost 5 bases, and 19 bases lay in between. Germline V gene sequence: CDR1 SGHTA, CDR2 FQGNSA. The length of the CDR3 is 15 residues. The CDR3 is CASSSMNAAGTEAFF. The CDR3 nucleotides read TGTGCCAGCAGTTCAATGAACGCGGCAGGGACTGAAGCTTTCTTT.

The J gene is TRBJ1-1, the V gene TRBV10-3; D is possibly TRBD1 (5 bases). V gave up 3 bases and J gave up 1 base, with 6 bases separating them. This CDR3 is built from 13 residues. CDR1 is ENHRY and CDR2 is SYGVKD in the germline V gene. The CDR3 DNA sequence: TGTGCCATCAGTGACGACAGGAACACTGAAGCTTTCTTT. It translates to CAISDDRNTEAFF.

The sample holds a few counts of this clonotype. The chain links TRBV9 to TRBJ2-7; 11 positions match TRBD1. The CDR3 extends over 14 amino acids. Germline values: CDR1 SGDLS, CDR2 YYNGEE. Trimming removed 0 bases from V and 6 bases from J; junction bases left unmatched: 2. The CDR3 protein is CASSVEGQGGEQYF. The CDR3 DNA reads TGTGCCAGCAGCGTAGAGGGACAGGGGGGCGAGCAGTACTTC. Full variable domain (missing parts from reference TRBV9 and TRBJ2-7): DSGVTQTPKHLITATGQRVTLRCSPRSGDLSVYWYQQSLDQGLQFLIQYYNGEERAKGNILERFSAQQFPDLHSELNLSSLELGDSALYFCASSVEGQGGEQYFGPGTRLTVT.

This clonotype was seen many times. The chain links TRBV6-5 to TRBJ2-1; D ambiguous. The CDR3 spans 15 residues. V lost 4 bases and J 4 bases, leaving 14 bases between the germline ends. Germline V gene sequence: CDR1 MNHEY, CDR2 SVGAGI. The chain's CDR3 is CASSSADLSYNEQFF. CDR3 nucleotides: TGTGCCAGCAGTTCTGCGGACCTGTCGTACAATGAGCAGTTCTTC.

This clonotype has a count of ten or more. Relative to the germline gene, one junction end is altered; a read error may explain this. The rearrangement joins TRBV6-5 to TRBJ1-2; possibly TRBD1 for D (5 bases). Looked up from germline, CDR1 is MNHEY and CDR2 is SVGAGI. CDR3 length equals 11 residues. In nucleotides, the CDR3 is TGTGCCAGCAGTCCTGGGTTTAGGGGAATCTTC. Its translation: CASSPGFRGIF.

This rearrangement joins TRBV19 to TRBJ1-6; TRBD1 aligns across 11 bases. CDR3 length: 16 residues. The germline V gene has CDR1 LNHDA and CDR2 SQIVND (reference sequence). Germline trimming cut 7 bases from V and 8 bases from J; bases unmatched to any gene: 10. CDR3 sequence reads: CASTSYGTGGYSPLHF. The CDR3 nucleotides are TGTGCCAGTACCTCCTATGGGACAGGGGGATATTCACCCCTCCACTTT.

The genes are TRBV19 and TRBJ2-3, with unresolved D. The germline gives CDR1 LNHDA, CDR2 SQIVND (reference sequence). Trimming shortened V by 9 bases and J by 2 bases, and 6 bases separated the two germline ends. This CDR3 has 11 amino acids. Here the CDR3 DNA reads TGTGCCAGCGCAGCCACAGATACGCAGTATTTT. It encodes CASAATDTQYF.

Regarding this clonotype: Given a much more abundant clone one base away, this may be a read error. The CDR3 nucleotides read TGTGCCAGCAGCTCCCGGGATGCTCACTCCTACAATGAGCAGTTCTTC. It yields the protein CASSSRDAHSYNEQFF. The chain has TRBV13 and TRBJ2-1, with a tentative D call TRBD2 (5 bases). This CDR3 comprises 16 residues. Trimming pared 4 bases from V and 0 bases from J, leaving 13 bases between. Germline lookup yields CDR1 PRHDT and CDR2 FYEKMQ (reference sequence). Supplemented by reference TRBV13 and TRBJ2-1, the full variable domain reads AAGVIQSPRHLIKEKRETATLKCYPIPRHDTVYWYQQGPGQDPQFLISFYEKMQSDKGSIPDRFSAQQFSDYHSELNMSSLELGDSALYFCASSSRDAHSYNEQFFGPGTRLTVL.

In this sample, this clonotype turned up a few times. The CDR3 region is CASSLLPSGDREQFF. In DNA, the CDR3 is TGTGCCAGCAGTTTGCTCCCTTCGGGGGACCGTGAGCAGTTCTTC. This chain links TRBV27 with TRBJ2-1; possibly TRBD2 for D (6 bases). This CDR3 spans 15 amino acids. CDR1 MNHEY and CDR2 SMNVEV come from the germline V gene (reference sequence). The ends were cut back, 3 bases at V and 9 bases at J, with 18 bases in the middle.

On this clonotype: Germline and junction disagree at one end, which may indicate a read error. This chain uses TRBV30 with TRBJ2-7, with TRBD1 matching over 9 bases. Germline V CDR1 and CDR2: GTSNPN, SVGIG (reference sequence). This CDR3 is built from 15 residues. As DNA, the CDR3 is TGTGCCTGCAGTGCCGTCAGGACAGGGGCCTACGAGCAGTACTTC. Protein product: CACSAVRTGAYEQYF.